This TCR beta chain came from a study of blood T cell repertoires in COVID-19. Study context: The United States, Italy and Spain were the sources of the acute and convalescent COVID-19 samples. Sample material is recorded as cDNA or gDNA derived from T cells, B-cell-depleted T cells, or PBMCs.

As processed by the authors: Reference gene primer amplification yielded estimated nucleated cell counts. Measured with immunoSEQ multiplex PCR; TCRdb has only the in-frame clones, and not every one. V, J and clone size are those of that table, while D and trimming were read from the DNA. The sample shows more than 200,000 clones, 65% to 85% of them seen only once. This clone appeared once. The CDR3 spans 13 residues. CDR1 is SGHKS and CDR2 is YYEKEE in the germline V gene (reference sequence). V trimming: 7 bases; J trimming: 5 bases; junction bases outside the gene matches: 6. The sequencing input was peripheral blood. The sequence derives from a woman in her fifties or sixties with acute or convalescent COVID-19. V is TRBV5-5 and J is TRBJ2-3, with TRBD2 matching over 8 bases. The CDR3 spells CASYKREIDTQYF. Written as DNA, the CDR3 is TGTGCCAGCTATAAGCGGGAGATAGATACGCAGTATTTT.